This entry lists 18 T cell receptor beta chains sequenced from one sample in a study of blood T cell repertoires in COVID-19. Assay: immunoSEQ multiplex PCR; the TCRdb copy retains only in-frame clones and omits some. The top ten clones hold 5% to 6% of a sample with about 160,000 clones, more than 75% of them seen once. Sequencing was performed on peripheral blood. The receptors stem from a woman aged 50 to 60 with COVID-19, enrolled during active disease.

CDR3 sequence (DNA): TGTGCCAGCAGCCAAAAGGGGAGGAACATTCAGTACTTC. Translating gives CASSQKGRNIQYF. The rearrangement uses TRBV14 and TRBJ2-4; TRBD2 is a possible D gene (6 bases). CDR3 size: 13 residues. The V end lost 2 bases, the J end lost 7 bases, and 9 bases lay between the germline ends. CDR1 SGHDN and CDR2 FVKESK come from the germline V gene.

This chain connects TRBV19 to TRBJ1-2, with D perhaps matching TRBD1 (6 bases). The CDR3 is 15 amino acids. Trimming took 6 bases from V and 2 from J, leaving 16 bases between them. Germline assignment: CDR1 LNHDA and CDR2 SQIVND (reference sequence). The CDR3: CASSETQGWNYGYTF. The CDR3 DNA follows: TGTGCCAGTAGCGAAACACAGGGTTGGAACTATGGCTACACCTTC.

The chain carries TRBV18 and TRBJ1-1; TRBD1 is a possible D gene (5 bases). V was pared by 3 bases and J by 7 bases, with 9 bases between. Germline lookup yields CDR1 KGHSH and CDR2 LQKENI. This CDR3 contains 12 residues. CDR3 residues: CASSPFGGEAFF. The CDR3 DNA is TGTGCCAGCTCACCCTTCGGGGGTGAAGCTTTCTTT.

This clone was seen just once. CDR3 residues: CAWSVLPTSAEAFF. As DNA, the CDR3 is TGTGCCTGGAGTGTACTCCCAACTAGCGCTGAAGCTTTCTTT. The rearrangement uses TRBV30 and TRBJ1-1; no clear D. The CDR3 is 14 amino acids. Germline CDR1 GTSNPN, CDR2 SVGIG (reference sequence). The V and J ends lost 0 bases and 6 bases respectively, with 14 bases between them. Full variable domain (missing parts from reference TRBV30 and TRBJ1-1): SQTIHQWPATLVQPVGSPLSLECTVEGTSNPNLYWYRQAAGRGLQLLFYSVGIGQISSEVPQNLSASRPQDRQFILSSKKLLLSDSGFYLCAWSVLPTSAEAFFGQGTRLTVV.

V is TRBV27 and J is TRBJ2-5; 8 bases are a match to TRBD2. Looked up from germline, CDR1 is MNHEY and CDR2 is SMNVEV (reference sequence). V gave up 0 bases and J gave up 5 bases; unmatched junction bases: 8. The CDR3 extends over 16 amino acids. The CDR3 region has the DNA TGTGCCAGCAGTTTATCCCGGGGGGGCCTATTGGAGACCCAGTACTTC. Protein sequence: CASSLSRGGLLETQYF.

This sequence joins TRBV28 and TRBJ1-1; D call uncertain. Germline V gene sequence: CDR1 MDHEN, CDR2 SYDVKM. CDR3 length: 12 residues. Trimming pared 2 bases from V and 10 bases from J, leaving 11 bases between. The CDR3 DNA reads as TGTGCCAGCAGTTTAGCAAGTCGGGGAGCTTTCTTT. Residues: CASSLASRGAFF.

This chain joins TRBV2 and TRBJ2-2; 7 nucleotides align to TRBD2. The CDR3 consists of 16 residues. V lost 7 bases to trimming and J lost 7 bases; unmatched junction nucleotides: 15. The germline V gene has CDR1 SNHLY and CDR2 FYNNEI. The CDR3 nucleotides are TGTGCCAGCACCACCCTTTCCCGGGGGGTGGGCGGGGAGCTGTTTTTT. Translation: CASTTLSRGVGGELFF.

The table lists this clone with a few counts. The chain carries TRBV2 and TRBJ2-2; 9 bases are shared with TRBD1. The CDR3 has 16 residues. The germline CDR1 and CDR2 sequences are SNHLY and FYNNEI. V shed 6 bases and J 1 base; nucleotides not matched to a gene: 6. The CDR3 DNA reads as TGTGCCAGCAGACAGGGGGCGGGCGGGAACACCGGGGAGCTGTTTTTT. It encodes CASRQGAGGNTGELFF.

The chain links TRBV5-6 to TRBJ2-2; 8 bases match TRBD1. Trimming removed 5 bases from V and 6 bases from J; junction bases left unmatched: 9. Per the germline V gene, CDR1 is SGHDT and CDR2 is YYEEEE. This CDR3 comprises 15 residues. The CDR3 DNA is TGTGCCAGCAGTAACGGACAGGGTTTATCCGGGGAGCTGTTTTTT. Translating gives CASSNGQGLSGELFF.

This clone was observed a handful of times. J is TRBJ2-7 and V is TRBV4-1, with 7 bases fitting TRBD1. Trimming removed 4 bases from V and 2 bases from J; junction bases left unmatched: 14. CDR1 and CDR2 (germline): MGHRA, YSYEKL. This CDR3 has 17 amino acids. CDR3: CASSLQPTGLHPYEQYF. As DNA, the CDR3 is TGCGCCAGCAGCCTACAACCGACAGGGTTGCACCCCTACGAGCAGTACTTC.

The CDR3 region is CASTPGGGPNEKLFF. For the CDR3, the DNA is TGTGCCAGCACCCCTGGAGGGGGCCCTAATGAAAAACTGTTTTTT. The rearrangement joins TRBV27 to TRBJ1-4; 7 bases fit TRBD1. CDR3 size: 15 residues. Per the germline V gene, CDR1 is MNHEY and CDR2 is SMNVEV (reference sequence). Unmatched junction bases numbered 8, after V lost 7 bases and J lost 3 bases.

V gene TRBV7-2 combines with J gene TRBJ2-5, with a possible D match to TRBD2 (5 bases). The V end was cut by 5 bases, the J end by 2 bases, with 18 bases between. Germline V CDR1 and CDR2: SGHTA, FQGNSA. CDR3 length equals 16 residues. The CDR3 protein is CASSPRTAAKQETQYF. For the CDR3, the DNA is TGTGCCAGCAGCCCCCGCACAGCGGCGAAACAAGAGACCCAGTACTTC.

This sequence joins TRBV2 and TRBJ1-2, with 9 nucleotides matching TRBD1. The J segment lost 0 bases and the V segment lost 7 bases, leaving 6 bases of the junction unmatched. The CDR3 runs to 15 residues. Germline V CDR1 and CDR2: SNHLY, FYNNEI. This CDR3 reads CASNSQGATNYGYTF. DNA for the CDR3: TGTGCCAGCAACTCACAGGGGGCAACTAACTATGGCTACACCTTC.

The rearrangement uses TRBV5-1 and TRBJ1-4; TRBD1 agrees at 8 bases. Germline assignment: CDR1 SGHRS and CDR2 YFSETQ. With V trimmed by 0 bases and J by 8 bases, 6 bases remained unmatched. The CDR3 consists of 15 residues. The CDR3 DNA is TGCGCCAGCAGCTTGGTCCAGGGGGCGCGGGAAAAACTGTTTTTT. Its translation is CASSLVQGAREKLFF. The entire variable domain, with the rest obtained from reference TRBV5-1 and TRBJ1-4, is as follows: KAGVTQTPRYLIKTRGQQVTLSCSPISGHRSVSWYQQTPGQGLQFLFEYFSETQRNKGNFPGRFSGRQFSNSRSEMNVSTLELGDSALYLCASSLVQGAREKLFFGSGTQLSVL.

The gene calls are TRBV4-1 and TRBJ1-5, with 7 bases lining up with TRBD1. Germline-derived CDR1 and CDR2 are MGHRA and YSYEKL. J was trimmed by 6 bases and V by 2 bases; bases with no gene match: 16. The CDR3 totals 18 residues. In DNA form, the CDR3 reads TGCGCCAGCAGCCAAACCCTCCGACAGGGTTCCTCAGGTCAGCCCCAGCATTTT. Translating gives CASSQTLRQGSSGQPQHF.

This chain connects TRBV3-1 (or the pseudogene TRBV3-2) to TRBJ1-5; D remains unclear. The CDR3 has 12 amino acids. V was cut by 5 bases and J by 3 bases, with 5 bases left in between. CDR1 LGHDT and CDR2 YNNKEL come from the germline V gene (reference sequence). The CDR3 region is CASSSLNQPQHF. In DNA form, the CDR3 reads TGTGCCAGCAGCTCCCTCAATCAGCCCCAGCATTTT.

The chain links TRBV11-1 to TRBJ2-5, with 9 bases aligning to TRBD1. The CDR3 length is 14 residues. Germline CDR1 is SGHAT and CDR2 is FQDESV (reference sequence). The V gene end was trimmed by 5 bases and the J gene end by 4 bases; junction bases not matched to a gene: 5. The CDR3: CASSLDRGGETQYF. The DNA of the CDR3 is TGTGCCAGCAGCCTCGACAGGGGGGGAGAGACCCAGTACTTC.

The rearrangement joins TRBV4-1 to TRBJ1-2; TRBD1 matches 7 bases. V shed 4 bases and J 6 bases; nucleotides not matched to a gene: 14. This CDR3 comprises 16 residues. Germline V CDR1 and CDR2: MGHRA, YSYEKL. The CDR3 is CASSPTGAGGKDGYTF. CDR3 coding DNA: TGCGCCAGCAGCCCCACCGGGGCAGGGGGAAAGGATGGCTACACCTTC.